This T cell receptor beta chain is from a study of T-cell memory formation after mild COVID-19. V was trimmed by 3 bases and J by 1 base, leaving 3 bases between them. CDR1 is ENHRY, CDR2 SYGVKD, per germline. The CDR3 is 12 residues long. TCRdb reprocessed the 5' RACE reads with MiXCR, giving one entry per CDR3 protein. Of 110,000 or so distinct CDR3 sequences in the sample, roughly a sixth were seen once. The chain joins TRBV10-3 to TRBJ1-1; D unclear. The clonotype originates from a man aged 18-30 years who had mild COVID-19 (a few samples of this study predate the infection). Cell type and time point are not known. Sequencing was performed on PBMCs or a T cell subset sorted from them (not recorded which). This CDR3 is CAISDGNTEAFF. CDR3 DNA sequence: TGTGCCATCAGTGACGGGAACACTGAAGCTTTCTTT.